This TCR beta chain derives from a study of a mutant IDH1 vaccine in newly diagnosed glioma. Study in general: With temozolomide cycles, or 4-6 weeks after radiotherapy alone, vaccination was started. Patients previously underwent radiotherapy, temozolomide, or both, and most underwent both.

Note on this clone: What it recognizes is unknown.

The assay was immunoSEQ multiplex PCR, and TCRdb's table has in-frame clones only and misses some. Among tens of thousands of clones listed, around 85% were seen once. The time point here: week 5, during vaccination. The investigators gave 300 ug of mutant IDH1 20-mer peptide in each vaccine dose, together with topical imiquimod. V gave up 3 bases and J gave up 6 bases; unmatched junction bases: 4. Per the germline V gene, CDR1 is GTSNPN and CDR2 is SVGIG (reference sequence). This CDR3 has 12 residues. The chain recombines TRBV30 with TRBJ1-1; TRBD1 matches at 7 bases. Sequenced material: PBMCs, taken from a glioma patient whose treatment included an IDH1 peptide vaccine. The clonotype comes from a man between 35 and 55 years old with glioma. Some clones in this sample may be carry-over from other donors' samples. The CDR3 nucleotides read TGTGCCTGGAGCAGGGGGTTCCCTGAAGCTTTCTTT. Amino acids: CAWSRGFPEAFF.